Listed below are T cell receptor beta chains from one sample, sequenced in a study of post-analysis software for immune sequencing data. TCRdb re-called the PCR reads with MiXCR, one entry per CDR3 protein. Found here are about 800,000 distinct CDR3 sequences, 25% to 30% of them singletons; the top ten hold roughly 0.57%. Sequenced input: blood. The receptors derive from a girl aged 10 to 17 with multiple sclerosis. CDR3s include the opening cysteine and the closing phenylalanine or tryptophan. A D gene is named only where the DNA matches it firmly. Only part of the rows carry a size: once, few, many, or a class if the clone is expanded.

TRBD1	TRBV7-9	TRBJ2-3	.	TGTGCCAGCAGATTAGCCCAGGGACAGGGGGCAGATACGCAGTATTTT	CASRLAQGQGADTQYF
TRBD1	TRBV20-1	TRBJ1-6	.	TGCAGTGTCAGGGGACAGGCCAAAGCACCCCTCCACTTT	CSVRGQAKAPLHF
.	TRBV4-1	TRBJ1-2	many	TGCGCCAGCAGCCAAGTTCGCATGCCCTATGGCTACACCTTC	CASSQVRMPYGYTF
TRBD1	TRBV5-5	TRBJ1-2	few	TGTGCCAGCAGCTACTCCGGGACAGGGGGTCCTAACTATGGCTACACCTTC	CASSYSGTGGPNYGYTF
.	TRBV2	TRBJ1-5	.	TGTGCCAGCAGTGGGCAGGTCAATAGCAATCAGCCCCAGCATTTT	CASSGQVNSNQPQHF
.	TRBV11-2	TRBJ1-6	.	TGTGCCAGCAGCTTAGTGGTTGGGGGACTGGGTAATTCACCCCTCCACTTT	CASSLVVGGLGNSPLHF
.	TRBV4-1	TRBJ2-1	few	TGCGCCAGCAGCCAAGGGGCGGGTTCCTATGAGCAGTTCTTC	CASSQGAGSYEQFF
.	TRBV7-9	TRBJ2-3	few	TGTGCCAGCAGCCCTTCTCTGAGTCCCACAGATACGCAGTATTTT	CASSPSLSPTDTQYF
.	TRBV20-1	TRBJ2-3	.	TGCAGTGCTAGTAATGGGGGCGTCGAGGATACGCAGTATTTT	CSASNGGVEDTQYF
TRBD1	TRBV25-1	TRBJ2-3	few	TGTGCCAGCAGTGAACCTGCAGGGGGCCGGACAGATACGCAGTATTTT	CASSEPAGGRTDTQYF
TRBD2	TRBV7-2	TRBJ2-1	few	TGTGCCAGCGAACAAGGACTAGCGGGAGGAGCCCTTTACAATGAGCAGTTCTTC	CASEQGLAGGALYNEQFF
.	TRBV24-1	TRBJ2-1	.	TGTGCCACCAGTGACCCGGGACTTACGAATGAGCAGTTCTTC	CATSDPGLTNEQFF
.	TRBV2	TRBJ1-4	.	TGTGCCACCCCCGGCGGTCGTAATGAAAAACTGTTTTTT	CATPGGRNEKLFF
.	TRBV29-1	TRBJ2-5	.	TGCAGCGTTGCGATCGCAGGGGGGTACCAAGAGACCCAGTACTTC	CSVAIAGGYQETQYF
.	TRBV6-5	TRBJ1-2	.	TGTGCCAGCAAGGCGGACAAGTACTATGGCTACACCTTC	CASKADKYYGYTF
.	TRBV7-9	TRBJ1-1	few	TGTGCCAGCAGCTTAGCGCAGGTGAACACTGAAGCTTTCTTT	CASSLAQVNTEAFF
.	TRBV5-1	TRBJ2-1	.	TGCGCCAGCAGCTTGGCCACGAGTGGGAATGAGCGGTTCTTC	CASSLATSGNERFF
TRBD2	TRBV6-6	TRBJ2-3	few	TGTGCCAGCAGAGCTAGCGGGGGGTCATCAGATACGCAGTATTTT	CASRASGGSSDTQYF
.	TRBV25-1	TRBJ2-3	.	TGTGCCAGCAGTGAAACGGAGAGCACAGATACGCAGTATTTT	CASSETESTDTQYF
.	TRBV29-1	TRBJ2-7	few	TGCAGCGTTGTTCAATCCTACGAGCAGTACTTC	CSVVQSYEQYF
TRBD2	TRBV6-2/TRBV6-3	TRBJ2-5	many	TGTGCCAGCGATCCTAGCGGGAGGCTTCAAGAGACCCAGTACTTC	CASDPSGRLQETQYF
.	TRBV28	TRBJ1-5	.	TGTGCCAGCAGTTTCGATCAGCCCCAGCATTTT	CASSFDQPQHF
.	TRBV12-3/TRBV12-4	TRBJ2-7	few	TGTGCCAGCAGGCAGGGGGCTACTAGCGGGTACGAGCAGTACTTC	CASRQGATSGYEQYF
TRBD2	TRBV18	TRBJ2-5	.	TGTGCCAGCTCAGACGGACTAGCCCGAGAGACCCAGTACTTC	CASSDGLARETQYF
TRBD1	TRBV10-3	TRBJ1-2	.	TGTGCCATCGGTGACAGGGGGGGCGTCGATGGCTACACCTTC	CAIGDRGGVDGYTF
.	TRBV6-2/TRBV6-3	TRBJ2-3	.	TGTGCCAGCACCTGGACAGAGGCAGATACGCAGTATTTT	CASTWTEADTQYF
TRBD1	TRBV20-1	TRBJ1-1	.	TGCAGTTCAGGGGGTCACACTGAAGCTTTCTTT	CSSGGHTEAFF
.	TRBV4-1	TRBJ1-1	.	TGCGCCAGCAGCCCCAAGGGGGCTGAAGCTTTCTTT	CASSPKGAEAFF
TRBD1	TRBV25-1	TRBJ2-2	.	TGTGCCAGCAGAGACAGGGCCGGCACCGGGGAGCTGTTTTTT	CASRDRAGTGELFF
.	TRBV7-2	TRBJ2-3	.	TGTGCCAGCAGCCGAGCTGTGGGCACAGATACGCAGTATTTT	CASSRAVGTDTQYF
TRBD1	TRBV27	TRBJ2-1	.	TGTGCCAGCAGTTTCCCTGACAGGGGAGAGCAGTTCTTC	CASSFPDRGEQFF
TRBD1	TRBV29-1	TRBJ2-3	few	TGCAGCGTGAGCCTAGGGGACAGGCCCACGTGGGGCACAGATACGCAGTATTTT	CSVSLGDRPTWGTDTQYF